This TCR beta chain was found in a study of blood T cell repertoires in COVID-19. Turning to the study itself: T cells, B-cell-depleted T cells, or PBMCs provided the cDNA or gDNA that served as material.

CDR1 KGHSH and CDR2 LQKENI come from the germline V gene. The CDR3 spans 15 residues. Trimming took 6 bases from V and 4 from J; bases not matched to a gene: 11. How the authors handled the data: Using reference gene primer amplification, nucleated cell counts were estimated. This table comes from immunoSEQ multiplex PCR, and its TCRdb copy is limited to in-frame clones, with some not included. The V and J calls and clone size were taken over from that table, and D and trimming were inferred from the DNA. This sample yields about 48,000 clones, of which around four fifths are seen a single time; roughly 5.2% belongs to the top ten.

V and J are TRBV18 and TRBJ2-7; TRBD1 agrees at 8 bases. Material for sequencing was peripheral blood. The TCR was taken from a human donor in a cohort sampled during active COVID-19. The DNA for the CDR3 is TGTGCCAGCTCTTCTGGACAGGGTAGGGATTACGAGCAGTACTTC. Translated: CASSSGQGRDYEQYF.